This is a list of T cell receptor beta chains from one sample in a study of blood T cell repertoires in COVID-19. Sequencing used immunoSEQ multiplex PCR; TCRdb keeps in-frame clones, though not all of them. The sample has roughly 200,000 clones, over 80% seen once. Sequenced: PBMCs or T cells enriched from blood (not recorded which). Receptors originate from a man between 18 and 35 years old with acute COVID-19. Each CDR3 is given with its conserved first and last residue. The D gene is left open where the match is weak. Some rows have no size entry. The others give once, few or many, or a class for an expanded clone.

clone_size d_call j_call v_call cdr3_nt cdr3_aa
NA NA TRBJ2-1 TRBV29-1 TGCAGCGTTGAATTCACATACAATGAGCAGTTCTTC CSVEFTYNEQFF
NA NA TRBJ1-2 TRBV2 TGTGCCAGCGGCGGACAGAACTATGGCTACACCTTC CASGGQNYGYTF
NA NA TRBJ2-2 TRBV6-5 TGTGCCAGCAGAACCACAGGGATTAACACCGGGGAGCTGTTTTTT CASRTTGINTGELFF
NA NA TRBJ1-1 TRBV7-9 TGTGCCAGCAGCTTAGGGCTGTACACTGAAGCTTTCTTT CASSLGLYTEAFF
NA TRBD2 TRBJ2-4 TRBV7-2 TGTGCCAGCAGCTTAGTTAGCGGGAGTAGGGACATTCAGTACTTC CASSLVSGSRDIQYF
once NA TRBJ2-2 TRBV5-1 TGCGCCAGCAGACCTAGCCCCTCAGAGGGCACCGGGGAGCTGTTTTTT CASRPSPSEGTGELFF
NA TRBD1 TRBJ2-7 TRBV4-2 TGTGCCAGCAGCCAAGCCGGGACAGGGATCTACGAGCAGTACTTC CASSQAGTGIYEQYF
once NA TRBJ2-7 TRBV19 TGTGCCAGTAAAACAGGCCACGAGCAGTACTTC CASKTGHEQYF
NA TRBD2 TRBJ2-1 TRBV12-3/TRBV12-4 TGTGCCAGCAGTCTAGGACTAGCCCATGAGCAGTTCTTC CASSLGLAHEQFF
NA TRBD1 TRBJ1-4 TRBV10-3 TGTGCCATCAGTGACAGGGGGTTCGTAGAAAAACTGTTTTTT CAISDRGFVEKLFF
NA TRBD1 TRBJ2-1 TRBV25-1 TGTGCCAGCAGTGGGGGACAGGTGTTGAATGAGCAGTTCTTC CASSGGQVLNEQFF
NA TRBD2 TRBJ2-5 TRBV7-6 TGTGCCAGCGCACCTCAGGGGGGGACTAGCGGGAGGGCAGAGGAGACCCAGTACTTC CASAPQGGTSGRAEETQYF
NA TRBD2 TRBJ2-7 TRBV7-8 TGTGCCAGCAGCTTAGGTCCTAGCGGCTACGAGCAGTACTTC CASSLGPSGYEQYF
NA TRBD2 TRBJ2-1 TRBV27 TGTGCCAGCAGCACCATAATAGCGGGAGAGTATGGGAATGAGCAGTTCTTC CASSTIIAGEYGNEQFF
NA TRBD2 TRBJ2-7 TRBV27 TGTGCCAATGGACTAGCGGGACCTTTTGAGCAGTACTTC CANGLAGPFEQYF
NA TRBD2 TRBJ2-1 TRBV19 TGTGCCAGTAGTATCGGCGGCGGGAGGTCCTACAATGAGCAGTTCTTC CASSIGGGRSYNEQFF
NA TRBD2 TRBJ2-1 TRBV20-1 TGCAGTGCTAGTTTAGCGGGAGAGGAGCTCTTC CSASLAGEELF
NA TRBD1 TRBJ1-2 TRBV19 TGTGCCAGTAGTATTCTGGACAGGGGTTTTGTCGACTATGGCTACACCTTC CASSILDRGFVDYGYTF
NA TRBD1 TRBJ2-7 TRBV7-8 TGTGCCAGCAGCCGGCGACAGGGAACGGAGCAGTACTTC CASSRRQGTEQYF
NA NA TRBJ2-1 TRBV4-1 TGCGCCAGCAGCCACCCCGCTAGCGATACCTACAATGAGCAGTTCTTC CASSHPASDTYNEQFF
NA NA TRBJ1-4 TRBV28 TGTGCCAGCAGTTTATATAACAGACCCTTTAATGAAAAACTGTTTTTT CASSLYNRPFNEKLFF
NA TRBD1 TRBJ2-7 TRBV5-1 TGCGCCAGCAGCTTGGGTGACAGGGCTTCCTGGATATACTTC CASSLGDRASWIYF
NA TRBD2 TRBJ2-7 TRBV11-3 TGTGCCAGCAGCTTCAGCGGGAGCTCCCCCGAGCAGTACTTC CASSFSGSSPEQYF
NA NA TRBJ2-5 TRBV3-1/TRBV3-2 TGTGCCAGCAGCCAGGTTAAACAGGGTTTGGGCCGAGGCAAAATTCAAGAGACCCAGTACTTC CASSQVKQGLGRGKIQETQYF
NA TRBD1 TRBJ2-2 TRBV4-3 TGCGCCAGCAGCCACGACAGGGTGGGCACCGGGGAGCTGTTTTTT CASSHDRVGTGELFF